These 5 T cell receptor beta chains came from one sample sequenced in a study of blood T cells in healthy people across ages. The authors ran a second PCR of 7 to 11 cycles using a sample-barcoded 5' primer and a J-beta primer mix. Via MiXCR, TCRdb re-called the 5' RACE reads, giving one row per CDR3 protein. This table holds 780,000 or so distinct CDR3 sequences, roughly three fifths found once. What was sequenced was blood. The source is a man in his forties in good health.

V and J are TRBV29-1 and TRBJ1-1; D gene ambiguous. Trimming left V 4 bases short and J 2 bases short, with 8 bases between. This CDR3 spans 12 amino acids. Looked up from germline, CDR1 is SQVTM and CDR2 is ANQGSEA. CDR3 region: CSVVTDNTEAFF. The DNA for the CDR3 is TGCAGCGTTGTAACGGATAACACTGAAGCTTTCTTT.

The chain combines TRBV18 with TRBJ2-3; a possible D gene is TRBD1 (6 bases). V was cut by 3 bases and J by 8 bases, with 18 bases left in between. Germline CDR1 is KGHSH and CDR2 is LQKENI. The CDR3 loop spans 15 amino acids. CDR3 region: CASSPTQGQVGTQYF. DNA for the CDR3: TGTGCCAGCTCACCCACCCAGGGACAAGTGGGTACGCAGTATTTT.

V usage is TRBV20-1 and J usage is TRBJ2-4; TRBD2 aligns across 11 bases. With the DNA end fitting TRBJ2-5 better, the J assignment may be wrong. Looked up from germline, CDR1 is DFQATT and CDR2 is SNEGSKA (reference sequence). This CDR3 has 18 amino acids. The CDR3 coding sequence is TGCAGTGCTAGGTGGCCCCGTGGGCTAGCGGGAGGTAGAGAGACCCAGTACTTC. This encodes CSARWPRGLAGGRETQYF.

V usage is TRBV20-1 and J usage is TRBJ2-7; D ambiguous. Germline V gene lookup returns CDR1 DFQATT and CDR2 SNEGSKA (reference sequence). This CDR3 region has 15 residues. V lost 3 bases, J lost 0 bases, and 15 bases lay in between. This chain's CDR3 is CSASSLQASSYEQYF. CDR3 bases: TGCAGTGCTAGTTCTCTCCAGGCGAGCTCCTACGAGCAGTACTTC.

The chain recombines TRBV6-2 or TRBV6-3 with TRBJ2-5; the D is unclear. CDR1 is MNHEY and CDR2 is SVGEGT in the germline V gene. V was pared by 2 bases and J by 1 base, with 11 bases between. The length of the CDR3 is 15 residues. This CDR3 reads CASSYPRFSQETQYF. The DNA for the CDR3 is TGTGCCAGCAGTTACCCCAGGTTCAGCCAAGAGACCCAGTACTTC.